This T cell receptor beta chain came from a study of T cells in Graves' hyperthyroidism and ophthalmopathy. Study-wide points: A model of 13 V-J pairs discriminated ophthalmopathy from stable hyperthyroidism.

RNA transcripts served as the template for amplifying TCR beta CDR3 regions. The primer set for the first-round RT-PCR of the TCR CDR3 was HTBI. TCRdb independently ran MiXCR on the multiplex PCR reads; one entry per CDR3 protein. The profile covers about 160,000 distinct CDR3 sequences, with over 8% appearing a single time and approximately 20% taken by the ten largest. V shed 4 bases, J shed 5 bases, and the junction held 2 bases outside the gene matches. This CDR3 has 13 residues. Germline CDR1 LGHNT, CDR2 FRNRAP. This clonotype was recorded many times. The antigen remains unidentified. Thyroid ultrasound and orbital computed tomography, with clinical symptoms and serum thyroxine and TRAb, informed diagnoses. 9.5 to 10 ml fresh peripheral blood yielded the PBMCs.

The sequencing sample was made of blood. The rearrangement uses TRBV12-5 and TRBJ1-1; TRBD1 matches 9 bases. This clonotype was sampled from a woman under 30 with Graves' hyperthyroidism that later progressed to Graves' ophthalmopathy. The CDR3 coding sequence is TGTGCTAGTGGTTGGACAGGGGAAACTGAAGCTTTCTTT. Its protein product is CASGWTGETEAFF. The full variable domain, rest sourced from reference TRBV12-5 and TRBJ1-1, is DARVTQTPRHKVTEMGQEVTMRCQPILGHNTVFWYRQTMMQGLELLAYFRNRAPLDDSGMPKDRFSAEMPDATLATLKIQPSEPRDSAVYFCASGWTGETEAFFGQGTRLTVV.